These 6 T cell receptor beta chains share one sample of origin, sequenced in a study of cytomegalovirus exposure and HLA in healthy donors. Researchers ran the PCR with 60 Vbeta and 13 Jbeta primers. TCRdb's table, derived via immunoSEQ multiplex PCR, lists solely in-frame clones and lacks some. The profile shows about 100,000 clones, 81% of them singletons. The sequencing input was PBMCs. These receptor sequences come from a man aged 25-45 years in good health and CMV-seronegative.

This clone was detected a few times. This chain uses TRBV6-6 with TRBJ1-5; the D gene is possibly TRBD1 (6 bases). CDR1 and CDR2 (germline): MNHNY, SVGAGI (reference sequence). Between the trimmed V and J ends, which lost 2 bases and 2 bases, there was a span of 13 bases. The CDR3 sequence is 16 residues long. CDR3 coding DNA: TGTGCCAGCAGTTACGCCTGGACAGCTGGCAATCAGCCCCAGCATTTT. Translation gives CASSYAWTAGNQPQHF.

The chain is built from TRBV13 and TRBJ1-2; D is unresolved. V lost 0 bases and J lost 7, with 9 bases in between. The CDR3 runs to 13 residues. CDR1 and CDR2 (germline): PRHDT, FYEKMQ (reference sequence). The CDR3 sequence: CASSLGSGLGYTF. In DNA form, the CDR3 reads TGTGCCAGCAGCTTAGGATCTGGACTTGGCTACACCTTC.

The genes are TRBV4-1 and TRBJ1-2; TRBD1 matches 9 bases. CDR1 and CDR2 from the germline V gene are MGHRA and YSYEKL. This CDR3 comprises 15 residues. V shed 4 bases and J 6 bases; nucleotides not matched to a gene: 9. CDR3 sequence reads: CASSRDRDEVNGYTF. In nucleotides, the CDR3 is TGCGCCAGCAGCCGGGACAGGGACGAAGTCAATGGCTACACCTTC.

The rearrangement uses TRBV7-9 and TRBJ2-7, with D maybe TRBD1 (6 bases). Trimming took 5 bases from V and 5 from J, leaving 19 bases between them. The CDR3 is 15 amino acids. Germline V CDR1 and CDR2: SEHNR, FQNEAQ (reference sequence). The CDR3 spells CASSQGLGTVHEQYF. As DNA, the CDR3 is TGTGCCAGCAGCCAGGGGTTGGGCACTGTCCACGAGCAGTACTTC.

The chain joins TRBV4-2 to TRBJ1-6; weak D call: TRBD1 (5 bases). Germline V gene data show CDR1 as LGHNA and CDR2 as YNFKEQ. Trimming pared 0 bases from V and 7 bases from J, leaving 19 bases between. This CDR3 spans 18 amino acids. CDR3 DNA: TGTGCCAGCAGCCAAGAAGACAGATCGGTGACGCCAAATTCACCCCTCCACTTT. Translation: CASSQEDRSVTPNSPLHF.

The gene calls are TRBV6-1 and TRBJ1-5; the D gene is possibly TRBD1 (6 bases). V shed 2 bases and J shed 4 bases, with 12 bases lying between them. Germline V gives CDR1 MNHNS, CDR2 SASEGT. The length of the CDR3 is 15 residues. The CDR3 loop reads CASSEWAGANQPQHF. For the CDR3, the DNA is TGTGCCAGCAGTGAATGGGCAGGGGCTAATCAGCCCCAGCATTTT.